The TCR beta chain under discussion was sequenced for a study of PD-1 blockade in classical Hodgkin lymphoma. Overall study results and limits: Unlike CD8+ TCR diversity, which did not rise significantly by C4D1, CD4+ TCR diversity did. Newly diagnosed patients reportedly had lower baseline TCR diversity than healthy donors.

Sequencing used immunoSEQ multiplex PCR; TCRdb keeps in-frame clones, though not all of them. The sample records more than 40,000 clones, 55% to 70% being singletons. As to time point: cycle 4 day 1 (C4D1), after 6 weeks of nivolumab. The patients all showed relapse after autologous stem cell transplantation, while their brentuximab vedotin exposure varied. Germline CDR1 is SGHRS and CDR2 is YFSETQ. The ends were cut back, 2 bases at V and 13 bases at J, with 21 bases in the middle. CDR3 length: 15 amino acids. Regarding this clone: Its antigen remains unknown.

This receptor was obtained from a human donor with classical Hodgkin lymphoma. The chain links TRBV5-1 to TRBJ2-2, with TRBD2 as a possible D gene (6 bases). The input for sequencing was peripheral blood mononuclear cells (PBMCs), taken before the fourth cycle of nivolumab. This CDR3 reads CASSFGGKTENGLFF. The CDR3 nucleotides are TGCGCCAGCAGCTTCGGGGGAAAAACTGAGAATGGGCTGTTTTTT.